Below, one T cell receptor (beta chain) is given with its context. There is no known antigen for this receptor. No per-base quality is available; no much larger clone lies one base away. At the junction V is shortened by 5 bases and J by 6 bases, with 16 bases in between. CDR1 and CDR2, per the germline V gene, are MDHEN and SYDVKM. The CDR3 runs 14 residues from the cysteine to the phenylalanine. Just the 42-base CDR3 DNA is kept, in frame starting at base 1. Using the deep immunoSEQ assay, TCR CDR3 regions were amplified from genomic DNA by multiplex PCR. Extracted genomic DNA from each cell subset was spread evenly across all wells of several immunoSEQ 96-well plates, with each plate serving as a replicate. Each replicate PCR for sorted subsets received roughly 200 ng genomic DNA, equal to roughly 29,000 T cell genomes. The purified libraries were quantified using a Qubit 3.0 fluorometer, sized with a Bioanalyzer 2100, and then quantified again using the KAPA Library Quantification kit. A separate single-read 150-cycle Illumina NextSeq 550 flow cell was used to sequence each immunoSEQ 96-well plate. Per the authors' processing: The immunoSEQ output contained only junctional sequences without quality scores, so filtering could not match that applied to full-length reads. Sequences were annotated with PyIR, a Python wrapper for IgBLAST v1.9, and V/J genes and CDR3 were assigned using IMGT germline references. Reads with weak V/J assignments (E-value above 1e-6), missing CDR3, stop codons, out-of-frame junctions, or ambiguous translated residues were removed. V3J clonotypes were defined as sequences sharing an identical inferred V gene, J gene, and CDR3 amino acid sequence. Percentage overlap between repertoires was calculated by dividing the number of shared unique clonotypes by the size of the smaller repertoire. Repertoire richness was assessed with RTK rarefaction, the Chao1 estimator, and Recon v2.1 estimates of unobserved clonotypes. OLGA was used to compute generation probabilities for all TCRbeta clonotypes that the gDNA method yielded from a handful of donors. The table comes from immuneACCESS by way of TCRdb, which keeps in-frame sequences with V and J called. Part of the clones is missing from these tables; in studies checked, under half for an unresolved V gene and the rest for unknown reasons. V, J and clone size derive from that table, while D and trimming were established from the DNA sequence. The sample table contains 2 million to 2.5 million clones; only one count was recorded for almost 96% of them. Clones ranked in the top ten supply about 0.13% of the sample.

The record originates from a study of shared clonotypes between healthy human individuals (dated by TCRdb to between 2020 and 2021). Regarding the research as a whole: The cohort comprised a couple of women and a few men aged 18 to 49 years. For each donor, three plates each were used for CD4 naive and CD4 memory, two plates were used for CD8 naive, and one plate was used for CD8 memory. Leukapheresis yielded between about 0.94 and 9 billion PBMCs per donor. Different laboratories and diverse techniques were used to prepare libraries and sequence TCR repertoires, to increase sequencing depth and limit assay-specific biases. The study deeply sequenced blood TCR repertoires of roughly five healthy adults to estimate repertoire size and the extent of clonotype sharing between individuals.

Healthy HIV-negative adults with no recently reported acute infections or vaccinations were included as donors. All donors were Caucasian adults living in Nashville, Tennessee, USA. CD4+ T cells were enriched through magnetic negative selection, after which naive cells were positively selected on CD45RA and the remaining negative fraction served as the memory subset. Blood was obtained by leukapheresis, after which PBMCs were separated by Ficoll-Histopaque density gradient centrifugation and cryopreserved in liquid nitrogen vapor phase. Analytical flow cytometry was used to check the purity and quantity of every magnetically sorted T cell population. Each sorted fraction had its genomic DNA isolated and then quantified by UV absorbance on a Nanodrop 2000c. Broader findings and caveats from the paper: Pairwise subsampling indicated that sequencing depth was expected to affect the degree of clonotype sharing among donors. Only blood was sampled, and tissue TCR repertoires likely differ from those in blood. Larger estimated clonotype richness was generally found for naive subsets than for memory subsets. Even with the large sequencing depth, rarefaction of the sorted-subset datasets indicated that sequencing was incomplete. When a few donors were compared, the shared fraction of clonotypes was about 5% for naive CD4, over 3% for naive CD8, more than 2% for memory CD4, and around 0.4% for memory CD8. Because the study included only a small number of donors, the genetic and exposure-history diversity represented was limited. Compared with non-shared clonotypes, clonotypes shared by all four sorted-subset donors had higher generation probabilities.

The V and J genes are TRBV28 and TRBJ1-2; no confident D gene assignment can be made. The material sequenced was naive CD4+ T cells sorted from blood. The sample's cell subset or site label, decoded: CD45RA+ positively selected. The TCR was taken from a man younger than 35 in good health. The CDR3: CASSPPWEAHGYTF. The nucleotide sequence is TGTGCCAGCAGTCCGCCGTGGGAGGCCCATGGCTACACCTTC.